A selection of T cell receptor beta chains follows, all from one sample in a study of CD8 T cells in ankylosing spondylitis. One entry per CDR3 protein results from TCRdb running MiXCR on the 5' RACE reads. The sample shows around 770,000 distinct CDR3 sequences, approximately 10% of them seen only once. Sequences were obtained from blood, either unsorted or a sorted T cell fraction (not recorded which). These receptors were collected from a male donor with ankylosing spondylitis. Both conserved end residues are part of each CDR3. A D gene is named only where the DNA matches it firmly. Expanded clones are given a class, and other clones once, few, many or no size at all.

J gene | CDR3 length | V gene | clone size | D gene | CDR3 protein | CDR3 DNA
TRBJ2-2 | 14 | TRBV28 | many | TRBD1 | CASRLTGIAGELFF | TGTGCCAGCAGGCTGACAGGGATCGCCGGGGAGCTGTTTTTT
TRBJ2-1 | 11 | TRBV12-3/TRBV12-4 | - | - | CATRWRTEQFF | TGTGCCACCAGGTGGAGGACCGAGCAGTTCTTC
TRBJ2-5 | 14 | TRBV7-2 | few | - | CASRATRGAGPPYF | TGTGCCAGTAGGGCGACGAGAGGGGCGGGTCCCCCGTACTTC
TRBJ2-7 | 15 | TRBV11-2 | - | TRBD1 | CASSFIGTGNYEQYF | TGTGCCAGCAGCTTCATCGGGACAGGGAATTACGAGCAGTACTTC
TRBJ2-3 | 15 | TRBV24-1 | - | TRBD2 | CATGYFSGGTDTQYF | TGTGCCACCGGGTACTTCTCGGGAGGGACAGATACGCAGTATTTT
TRBJ2-1 | 16 | TRBV28 | few | - | CASGPLPGLSDNEQFF | TGTGCCAGCGGACCTTTACCGGGACTTAGCGACAATGAGCAGTTCTTC
TRBJ1-1 | 14 | TRBV20-1 | many | TRBD1 | CSASRTGGVGEAFF | TGCAGTGCTAGCCGAACAGGGGGCGTGGGTGAAGCTTTCTTT
TRBJ2-7 | 12 | TRBV6-6 | - | - | CASRQQGYEQYF | TGTGCCAGCAGGCAACAGGGCTACGAGCAGTACTTC
TRBJ2-4 | 14 | TRBV20-1 | many | - | CSARDGTAKNIQYF | TGCAGTGCTAGAGATGGGACAGCCAAAAACATTCAGTACTTC
TRBJ2-7 | 16 | TRBV5-1 | - | - | CASSLGSGGPSYEQYF | TGCGCCAGCAGCTTGGGAAGTGGCGGACCCTCCTACGAGCAGTACTTC
TRBJ1-1 | 14 | TRBV5-1 | many | - | CASSSNGMNTEAFF | TGCGCCAGCAGCTCCAACGGGATGAACACTGAAGCTTTCTTT
TRBJ2-1 | 16 | TRBV7-3 | few | TRBD2 | CVPTLGSGGPKNEQFF | TGTGTTCCAACCCTCGGATCGGGGGGGCCTAAGAATGAGCAGTTCTTC
TRBJ2-3 | 12 | TRBV20-1 | few | - | CSALQDTYTQYF | TGCAGTGCGCTACAGGACACCTATACGCAGTATTTT
TRBJ1-5 | 14 | TRBV12-3/TRBV12-4 | - | - | CASSLGTEGQPQHF | TGTGCCAGCAGTTTAGGGACCGAGGGACAGCCCCAGCATTTT
TRBJ1-4 | 17 | TRBV12-3/TRBV12-4 | - | TRBD1 | CASSLRTGGGRGDGLFF | TGTGCCAGCAGTCTCCGGACAGGGGGCGGCAGGGGTGATGGACTGTTTTTT
TRBJ2-3 | 18 | TRBV6-1 | few | TRBD2 | CASSPPAGGGWSTDTQYF | TGTGCCAGCAGCCCTCCGGCGGGGGGAGGATGGAGCACAGATACGCAGTATTTT
TRBJ1-1 | 12 | TRBV20-1 | many | TRBD1 | CSAATGGTEAFF | TGCAGTGCCGCCACAGGGGGCACTGAAGCTTTCTTT
TRBJ1-6 | 12 | TRBV20-1 | few | - | CSATRLGLTLHF | TGCAGTGCTACCAGACTGGGGCTCACCCTCCACTTT
TRBJ1-3 | 10 | TRBV28 | few | - | CASSPGPIYF | TGTGCCAGCAGCCCGGGACCCATATATTTT
TRBJ1-1 | 14 | TRBV5-6 | once | - | CASSLVSSPTEAFF | TGTGCCAGCAGCTTGGTCTCCTCACCCACTGAAGCTTTCTTT
TRBJ1-5 | 13 | TRBV20-1 | few | - | CSARAMAAQPQHF | TGCAGTGCTAGAGCCATGGCAGCTCAGCCCCAGCATTTT
TRBJ1-4 | 19 | TRBV4-3 | - | - | CASSRRYLRQTATNEKLFF | TGCGCCAGCAGCCGACGCTATCTACGACAGACTGCAACTAATGAAAAACTGTTTTTT
TRBJ2-7 | 15 | TRBV5-1 | - | - | CASSPRGGTSPEQYF | TGCGCCAGCAGTCCCCGTGGGGGCACAAGTCCCGAGCAGTACTTC
TRBJ2-7 | 15 | TRBV4-1 | - | TRBD1 | CASSLRTGGIHEQYF | TGCGCCAGCAGCCTTAGGACAGGGGGGATTCACGAGCAGTACTTC
TRBJ2-5 | 14 | TRBV10-3 | few | TRBD1 | CAISEADRQETQYF | TGTGCCATCAGTGAGGCGGACAGGCAAGAGACCCAGTACTTC
TRBJ1-4 | 15 | TRBV6-5 | few | TRBD1 | CASVDRGVANEKLFF | TGTGCCAGCGTTGACAGGGGAGTGGCTAATGAAAAACTGTTTTTT
TRBJ1-1 | 11 | TRBV18 | few | - | CASSPGYEAFF | TGTGCCAGCTCACCAGGCTATGAAGCTTTCTTT
TRBJ1-1 | 13 | TRBV20-1 | - | - | CSAQGHLNTEAFF | TGCAGTGCACAGGGACATCTAAACACTGAAGCTTTCTTT
TRBJ1-1 | 12 | TRBV5-5 | - | - | CASSLFSTEAFF | TGTGCCAGCAGCTTGTTTAGCACTGAAGCTTTCTTT
TRBJ1-5 | 15 | TRBV7-2 | many | TRBD1 | CASSLRTGQEQPQHF | TGTGCCAGCAGCCTCCGTACGGGACAGGAGCAGCCCCAGCATTTT
TRBJ2-2 | 14 | TRBV29-1 | few | TRBD2 | CSAKGLANTGELFF | TGCAGCGCGAAAGGACTAGCGAACACCGGGGAGCTGTTTTTT
TRBJ2-5 | 15 | TRBV20-1 | - | TRBD2 | CSAVLAVRAQETQYF | TGCAGTGCTGTTCTAGCGGTACGAGCTCAAGAGACCCAGTACTTC
TRBJ2-7 | 16 | TRBV5-1 | - | - | CASSFWPHSQGYEQYF | TGCGCCAGCAGCTTTTGGCCCCACTCTCAGGGCTACGAGCAGTACTTC
TRBJ1-5 | 12 | TRBV20-1 | few | - | CSAPDRWGPQHF | TGCAGTGCCCCGGACCGTTGGGGTCCCCAGCATTTT
TRBJ2-5 | 15 | TRBV4-2 | - | TRBD2 | CASSQDREGRETQYF | TGTGCCAGCAGCCAAGATAGGGAGGGCCGGGAGACCCAGTACTTC
TRBJ2-3 | 16 | TRBV15 | many | - | CATSRDHPGNTDTQYF | TGTGCCACCAGCAGAGACCACCCTGGGAACACAGATACGCAGTATTTT
TRBJ2-7 | 15 | TRBV5-1 | - | - | CASSLELAQAYEQYF | TGCGCCAGCAGCTTGGAGCTAGCGCAGGCCTACGAGCAGTACTTC
TRBJ1-5 | 14 | TRBV18 | - | - | CASSPRQANQPQHF | TGTGCCAGCTCACCACGCCAGGCTAATCAGCCCCAGCATTTT
TRBJ2-5 | 16 | TRBV12-3/TRBV12-4 | many | - | CASSFGTVGISRTQYF | TGTGCCAGCAGTTTTGGGACCGTGGGCATATCGAGGACCCAGTACTTC
TRBJ2-5 | 13 | TRBV18 | many | - | CASSRGEQETQYF | TGTGCCAGCTCCCGGGGCGAACAAGAGACCCAGTACTTC
TRBJ2-7 | 15 | TRBV28 | - | TRBD2 | CASSQLAGASYEQYF | TGTGCCAGCAGTCAACTAGCGGGGGCCTCCTACGAGCAGTACTTC
TRBJ1-5 | 15 | TRBV12-3/TRBV12-4 | many | - | CASTLRRYSNQPQHF | TGTGCCAGCACTCTACGAAGATATAGCAATCAGCCCCAGCATTTT
TRBJ2-4 | 12 | TRBV20-1 | once | - | CSILGPPNIQYF | TGCAGTATCTTAGGGCCGCCGAACATTCAGTACTTC
TRBJ2-7 | 15 | TRBV5-1 | many | - | CASSLDQWDTGEQYF | TGCGCCAGCAGCTTAGATCAGTGGGACACCGGCGAGCAGTACTTC
TRBJ1-2 | 14 | TRBV7-2 | - | TRBD1 | CASSISGTGAGYTF | TGTGCCAGCAGCATTTCCGGGACAGGGGCGGGCTACACCTTC
TRBJ2-1 | 17 | TRBV7-2 | few | TRBD2 | CASSPRPGLVPPNEQFF | TGTGCCAGCAGCCCCCGCCCGGGACTAGTGCCCCCCAATGAGCAGTTCTTC
TRBJ2-7 | 15 | TRBV4-2 | - | - | CASSQGERGRYEQYF | TGTGCCAGCAGCCAAGGGGAACGAGGGCGCTACGAGCAGTACTTC
TRBJ2-3 | 15 | TRBV7-6 | - | TRBD2 | CASSSPGLDPDTQYF | TGTGCCAGCAGCTCTCCGGGACTAGACCCAGATACGCAGTATTTT
TRBJ1-6 | 15 | TRBV12-3/TRBV12-4 | many | - | CASTELVLGNSPLHF | TGTGCCAGCACCGAACTTGTGTTGGGGAATTCACCCCTCCACTTT
TRBJ1-3 | 14 | TRBV29-1 | few | - | CSVEEGGSGNTIYF | TGCAGCGTTGAAGAGGGAGGGAGCGGAAACACCATATATTTT
TRBJ2-3 | 15 | TRBV5-1 | few | - | CASGNGLANTDTQYF | TGCGCCAGCGGGAACGGCCTAGCGAACACAGATACGCAGTATTTT
TRBJ2-1 | 15 | TRBV4-3 | - | - | CASSHPGDTYNEQFF | TGCGCCAGCAGCCATCCGGGGGACACCTACAATGAGCAGTTCTTC
TRBJ2-2 | 16 | TRBV10-2 | - | TRBD2 | CATRGLAGGFAGELFF | TGCGCCACCAGGGGACTAGCGGGAGGGTTCGCCGGGGAGCTGTTTTTT
TRBJ2-2 | 14 | TRBV7-2 | many | - | CASSLVTNTGELFF | TGTGCCAGCAGCTTAGTTACGAACACCGGGGAGCTGTTTTTT